These 14 T cell receptor beta chains were all obtained from the same sample, sequenced in a study of blood T cell repertoires in COVID-19. Clones were read by immunoSEQ multiplex PCR, and TCRdb kept only the in-frame ones, dropping some. The table records over 200,000 clones, 84% of them present only once. The sequenced material came from peripheral blood. The receptors originated from a woman between 45 and 60 years old with active or convalescent COVID-19.

The chain combines TRBV27 with TRBJ1-5; no reliable D call. V dropped 5 bases and J dropped 4 bases, with 15 bases sitting between them. Germline assignment: CDR1 MNHEY and CDR2 SMNVEV (reference sequence). The length of the CDR3 is 15 residues. The CDR3 coding sequence is TGTGCCAGCAGTCTGGCGGGGAGAGTGAATCAGCCCCAGCATTTT. Translating gives CASSLAGRVNQPQHF.

This clone appeared a single time. The V and J genes are TRBV2 and TRBJ2-3; TRBD2 matches 9 bases. The germline CDR1 and CDR2 sequences are SNHLY and FYNNEI. Unmatched junction bases numbered 14, after V lost 8 bases and J lost 2 bases. The CDR3 is made up of 17 amino acids. CDR3 amino acids: CASYGDRLAVYTDTQYF. The CDR3 DNA sequence: TGTGCCAGCTACGGGGACCGACTAGCGGTTTACACAGATACGCAGTATTTT.

V gene TRBV30 combines with J gene TRBJ1-5; the D gene is possibly TRBD1 (5 bases). Germline CDR1 GTSNPN, CDR2 SVGIG (reference sequence). This CDR3 has 14 residues. The V and J ends lost 0 bases and 5 bases respectively, with 11 bases between them. The chain's CDR3 is CAWSVRGLDQPQHF. Here the CDR3 DNA reads TGTGCCTGGAGTGTACGGGGACTGGATCAGCCCCAGCATTTT.

The V gene is TRBV6-6, the J gene TRBJ1-2, with a weak D call TRBD1 (5 bases). CDR1 is MNHNY, CDR2 SVGAGI, per germline (reference sequence). The V end lost 2 bases, the J end lost 3 bases, and 13 bases lay between the germline ends. The length of the CDR3 is 15 residues. CDR3 loop: CASSYLKGVDYGYTF. Here the CDR3 DNA reads TGTGCCAGCAGTTACCTAAAAGGGGTGGACTATGGCTACACCTTC.

J is TRBJ2-7 and V is TRBV28; D remains ambiguous. CDR3 size: 15 residues. V dropped 3 bases and J dropped 5 bases, with 17 bases sitting between them. The germline gives CDR1 MDHEN, CDR2 SYDVKM. The CDR3 protein is CASSFEAVRPHEQYV. The DNA for the CDR3 is TGTGCCAGCAGTTTCGAGGCGGTACGACCCCACGAGCAGTACGTC.

This clone was picked up a small number of times. The chain employs TRBV5-1 and TRBJ1-1, with D maybe TRBD1 (6 bases). Germline V gene sequence: CDR1 SGHRS, CDR2 YFSETQ. The CDR3 is made up of 15 amino acids. Between the trimmed V and J ends, which lost 4 bases and 7 bases, there was a span of 20 bases. The CDR3 DNA sequence: TGCGCCAGCAGCCTCGACCCCTCCCGAGGGGGTGAAGCTTTCTTT. This sequence encodes CASSLDPSRGGEAFF. Based on the CDR3 plus reference TRBV5-1 and TRBJ1-1, the full variable domain is KAGVTQTPRYLIKTRGQQVTLSCSPISGHRSVSWYQQTPGQGLQFLFEYFSETQRNKGNFPGRFSGRQFSNSRSEMNVSTLELGDSALYLCASSLDPSRGGEAFFGQGTRLTVV.

The CDR3 DNA is TGTGCCAGCAGCCAAGATCGAGTAAATCAGCCCCAGCATTTT. Protein product: CASSQDRVNQPQHF. The V and J genes are TRBV3-1 (or the pseudogene TRBV3-2) and TRBJ1-5; no clear D gene. Between the trimmed V and J ends, which lost 0 bases and 4 bases, there was a span of 7 bases. Per the germline V gene, CDR1 is LGHDT and CDR2 is YNNKEL (reference sequence). The CDR3 runs to 14 residues.

This chain joins TRBV15 and TRBJ2-3; D gene unclear. The CDR3 contains 13 residues. Germline assignment: CDR1 LNHNV and CDR2 YYDKDF (reference sequence). The V and J ends lost 0 bases and 6 bases respectively, with 7 bases between them. The CDR3 nucleotides are TGTGCCACCAGCAGAGATCCTGGCGATACGCAGTATTTT. Its protein product is CATSRDPGDTQYF.

The CDR3 nucleotides are TGTGCCAGCAGTGAAGCCACCGGGGGAGCTGGGGCCAACGTCCTGACTTTC. Translated, it gives CASSEATGGAGANVLTF. The chain is built from TRBV6-1 and TRBJ2-6; a weak D match, TRBD2 (6 bases). The CDR3 is 17 residues long. V gave up 0 bases and J gave up 2 bases, with 11 bases separating them. The V gene's germline CDR1 is MNHNS and CDR2 SASEGT.

The genes are TRBV24-1 and TRBJ2-2; 11 positions agree with TRBD2. Germline assignment: CDR1 KGHDR and CDR2 SFDVKD. The V and J ends lost 6 bases and 7 bases, in that order; junction bases with no gene match: 9. The CDR3 totals 16 residues. The CDR3 protein is CATSMTSGNLHGELFF. The DNA of the CDR3 is TGTGCCACCAGTATGACTAGCGGGAACCTCCACGGGGAGCTGTTTTTT.

The V call is TRBV7-3, the J call TRBJ2-3; 9 nucleotides agree with TRBD2. The V and J ends lost 5 bases and 4 bases, in that order; junction bases with no gene match: 7. CDR1 and CDR2 (germline): SGHTA, FQGTGA. The CDR3 is 15 amino acids. The CDR3 here is CASSPGAGGSDTQYF. The CDR3 DNA reads as TGTGCCAGCAGCCCCGGAGCGGGAGGATCAGATACGCAGTATTTT.

This clone came up a few times. The chain recombines TRBV12-3 or TRBV12-4 with TRBJ1-1; D not resolved. V lost 3 bases, J lost 2 bases, and 7 bases lay in between. There are 13 residues in the CDR3. The CDR3 reads CASSFTRNTEAFF. As DNA, the CDR3 is TGTGCCAGCAGTTTTACAAGAAACACTGAAGCTTTCTTT.

Points on this clone: Other DNA sequences from this sample encode an identical CDR3 as well. The chain recombines TRBV7-2 with TRBJ2-4; a weak D match, TRBD2 (7 bases). Germline CDR1 SGHTA, CDR2 FQGNSA. The CDR3 covers 15 residues. Trimming shortened V by 1 base and J by 6 bases, and 13 bases separated the two germline ends. The CDR3 is CASSLEGGGRNIQYF. DNA of the CDR3: TGTGCCAGCAGCTTAGAAGGGGGAGGGAGAAACATTCAGTACTTC.

The chain combines TRBV28 with TRBJ1-2; 8 nucleotides match TRBD1. The CDR3 extends over 14 amino acids. V trimming: 5 bases; J trimming: 4 bases; junction bases outside the gene matches: 6. Germline-derived CDR1 and CDR2 are MDHEN and SYDVKM. CDR3: CASSRDRRGYGYTF. Written as DNA, the CDR3 is TGTGCCAGCAGTAGGGACAGGAGGGGCTATGGCTACACCTTC.